The 32 T cell receptor beta chains reported below all come from one sample, sequenced in a study. MiXCR, run by TCRdb on the RT-PCR reads, gives a single entry per CDR3 protein. This sample has almost 700,000 distinct CDR3 sequences, with 14% found just once. The specimen sequenced was memory CD4+ T cells from blood. These receptor sequences come from a female donor in good health, serving as a healthy control.

The rearrangement joins TRBV9 to TRBJ2-5; D possibly corresponds to TRBD2 (5 bases). This CDR3 has 16 amino acids. The V end was cut by 0 bases, the J end by 0 bases, with 12 bases between. The germline CDR1 and CDR2 sequences are SGDLS and YYNGEE. CDR3 coding DNA: TGTGCCAGCAGCGTAGGAGAGGGTGGGTACCAAGAGACCCAGTACTTC. Its protein product is CASSVGEGGYQETQYF.

Ten or more counts support this clonotype. The chain combines TRBV5-5 with TRBJ2-1, with D perhaps assigned TRBD1 or TRBD2 (5 bases each). This CDR3 is built from 14 residues. The V end was cut by 0 bases, the J end by 16 bases, with 20 bases between. Germline V lookup: CDR1 SGHKS, CDR2 YYEKEE (reference sequence). The CDR3 loop is CASSLEGSGTLDFF. In DNA, the CDR3 is TGTGCCAGCAGCTTGGAGGGTTCCGGGACGCTAGATTTCTTC.

This chain connects TRBV20-1 to TRBJ1-4, with TRBD1 identical over 8 bases. This CDR3 is 14 amino acids long. Germline V CDR1 and CDR2: DFQATT, SNEGSKA (reference sequence). The junction had 8 bases not matched to a gene; V was cut back by 4 bases and J by 7 bases. The CDR3 spells CSATQGANREKLFF. CDR3 nucleotide sequence: TGCAGTGCTACCCAGGGGGCGAATCGTGAAAAACTGTTTTTT.

The CDR3 nucleotides read TGTGCCACCAGTGCCCCCGGGGGAGCTGAAGCTTTCTTT. Encoded protein: CATSAPGGAEAFF. This chain uses TRBV24-1 with TRBJ1-1; D might be TRBD1 (5 bases). V was pared by 5 bases and J by 6 bases, with 12 bases between. Germline V gene sequence: CDR1 KGHDR, CDR2 SFDVKD. The CDR3 consists of 13 residues.

V usage is TRBV5-1 and J usage is TRBJ2-5, with 10 bases identical to TRBD2. CDR1 SGHRS and CDR2 YFSETQ come from the germline V gene. V shed 4 bases, J shed 4 bases, and the junction held 16 bases outside the gene matches. This CDR3 is built from 18 residues. CDR3 sequence: CASSDSAGGPFEGETQYF. The DNA of the CDR3 is TGCGCCAGCAGCGATTCAGCGGGAGGGCCGTTTGAGGGAGAGACCCAGTACTTC.

This clonotype was counted between two and nine times. This chain uses TRBV15 with TRBJ1-1; D uncertain. Trimming removed 0 bases from V and 5 bases from J, with 7 bases in between. CDR3 length equals 13 residues. Germline V gives CDR1 LNHNV, CDR2 YYDKDF (reference sequence). The DNA for the CDR3 is TGTGCCACCAGCAGAGATTCGAGAACTGAAGCTTTCTTT. This sequence encodes CATSRDSRTEAFF.

This rearrangement joins TRBV30 to TRBJ2-3; unclear D gene. The V end lost 2 bases, the J end lost 0 bases, and 6 bases lay between the germline ends. This CDR3 spans 13 amino acids. CDR1 is GTSNPN and CDR2 is SVGIG in the germline V gene (reference sequence). The CDR3 region is CAWSRQSTDTQYF. CDR3 in DNA: TGTGCCTGGAGTCGACAAAGCACAGATACGCAGTATTTT.

This clonotype was recorded at least ten times. The chain links TRBV12-3 or TRBV12-4 to TRBJ2-2, with 14 bases matching TRBD2. The CDR3 is 14 residues long. After removal of 6 bases from V and 6 bases from J, the junction contained 0 bases not matched to a gene. CDR3 coding DNA: TGTGCCAGCAGGGGACTAGCGGGAGCCGGGGAGCTGTTTTTT. The encoded protein is CASRGLAGAGELFF.

This clonotype was seen at least ten times. The chain's CDR3 is CSAGLAGGPNEQYF. In nucleotides, the CDR3 is TGCAGTGCAGGACTAGCGGGAGGGCCAAACGAGCAGTACTTC. The chain has TRBV20-1 and TRBJ2-7; TRBD2 aligns across 15 bases. The V segment lost 6 bases and the J segment 5 bases; nucleotides outside the gene matches: 5. The CDR3 spans 14 residues. Germline-derived CDR1 and CDR2 are DFQATT and SNEGSKA (reference sequence).

V and J are TRBV28 and TRBJ2-7; either TRBD1 or TRBD2 may fit D (5 bases each). The CDR3 has 14 amino acids. Germline lookup yields CDR1 MDHEN and CDR2 SYDVKM. The V gene lost 9 bases and the J gene lost 2 bases, with 17 bases spanning the gap. As DNA, the CDR3 is TGTGCCAGTCGGGGACCCCCCGGTCCCTACGAGCAGTACTTC. Its translation: CASRGPPGPYEQYF. The full variable domain, with the rest looked up from reference TRBV28 and TRBJ2-7, is DVKVTQSSRYLVKRTGEKVFLECVQDMDHENMFWYRQDPGLGLRLIYFSYDVKMKEKGDIPEGYSVSREKKERFSLILESASTNQTSMYLCASRGPPGPYEQYFGPGTRLTVT.

This clonotype was detected ten times or more. The gene calls are TRBV28 and TRBJ2-1; D perhaps matches TRBD2 (6 bases). This CDR3 spans 16 amino acids. Trimming removed 5 bases at V and 2 bases at J, with 16 bases between. Per germline, CDR1 MDHEN and CDR2 SYDVKM. CDR3 DNA: TGTGCCAGCAGTCCAACGGGACTGGGGACCTACAATGAGCAGTTCTTC. Protein: CASSPTGLGTYNEQFF. The whole variable domain, filled in from reference TRBV28 and TRBJ2-1, reads DVKVTQSSRYLVKRTGEKVFLECVQDMDHENMFWYRQDPGLGLRLIYFSYDVKMKEKGDIPEGYSVSREKKERFSLILESASTNQTSMYLCASSPTGLGTYNEQFFGPGTRLTVL.

This clonotype was seen only a few times. The chain links TRBV11-2 to TRBJ1-1; TRBD1 agrees at 9 bases. Per the germline V gene, CDR1 is SGHAT and CDR2 is FQNNGV. This CDR3 contains 14 residues. The V segment lost 5 bases and the J segment 6 bases; nucleotides outside the gene matches: 7. The CDR3 DNA sequence: TGTGCCAGCAGCCGCGGACAGGGGAAGCCTGAAGCTTTCTTT. It yields the protein CASSRGQGKPEAFF.

This clonotype appeared a few times. This chain joins TRBV5-1 and TRBJ2-3, with a possible D match to TRBD2 (6 bases). The length of the CDR3 is 15 residues. CDR1 and CDR2 (germline): SGHRS, YFSETQ. V was trimmed by 4 bases and J by 2 bases, leaving 14 bases between them. In DNA form, the CDR3 reads TGCGCCAGCAGCCTACGGGACTTAATCACAGATACGCAGTATTTT. Its translation is CASSLRDLITDTQYF.

This clonotype showed up just a few times. V is TRBV4-3 and J is TRBJ2-1; the D call may be TRBD1 or TRBD2 (5 bases each). The ends were cut back, 4 bases at V and 3 bases at J, with 19 bases in the middle. This CDR3 comprises 17 residues. In germline, CDR1 is LGHNA, CDR2 YSLEER. In DNA, the CDR3 is TGCGCCAGCAGCCGAGTGGTTACGGGGCCCGACTACAATGAGCAGTTCTTC. It encodes CASSRVVTGPDYNEQFF.

The V and J genes are TRBV5-6 and TRBJ1-2; D unresolved. V was clipped by 0 bases and J by 7 bases, with 13 bases between them. Germline assignment: CDR1 SGHDT and CDR2 YYEEEE. CDR3 length: 14 amino acids. The CDR3 sequence is CASSLDRGPGGYTF. CDR3 sequence (DNA): TGTGCCAGCAGCTTGGATCGGGGTCCGGGTGGCTACACCTTC.

This clonotype was seen a few times. V gene TRBV20-1 combines with J gene TRBJ2-5, with no clear D. The CDR3 has 15 residues. V lost 1 base and J 1 base, leaving 13 bases between the germline ends. Germline CDR1 is DFQATT and CDR2 is SNEGSKA (reference sequence). The CDR3 region has the DNA TGCAGTGCTAGAGGTCCCCCCGACACCCAAGAGACCCAGTACTTC. Its protein product is CSARGPPDTQETQYF.

This clonotype occurred a few times. The chain recombines TRBV4-2 with TRBJ1-6; 8 bases agree with TRBD1. This CDR3 is 16 amino acids long. Germline CDR1 is LGHNA and CDR2 is YNFKEQ. V shed 2 bases and J 10 bases; nucleotides not matched to a gene: 10. The CDR3 spells CASSQRSTGGSSPLHF. The CDR3 coding sequence is TGTGCCAGCAGCCAAAGGTCCACAGGGGGATCCTCACCCCTCCACTTT.

Only a few counts were recorded for this clonotype. The CDR3 bases are TGTGCCAGCAGCGCAAACCGGGACAACCTACGAGGGCAGTACTTC. Its protein product is CASSANRDNLRGQYF. V is TRBV7-2 and J is TRBJ2-7; TRBD1 is a possible D gene (6 bases). Germline lookup yields CDR1 SGHTA and CDR2 FQGNSA. Trimming pared 5 bases from V and 9 bases from J, leaving 23 bases between. The CDR3 has 15 amino acids.

The V and J genes are TRBV18 and TRBJ2-4; a weak D match, TRBD2 (5 bases). CDR3 length equals 12 residues. Germline CDR1 is KGHSH and CDR2 is LQKENI. Between the trimmed V and J ends, which lost 2 bases and 8 bases, there was a span of 7 bases. CDR3 nucleotide sequence: TGTGCCAGCTCACCAGACGGGGACATTCAGTACTTC. It codes for CASSPDGDIQYF.

This clonotype was recorded many times. CDR3 DNA sequence: TGTGCCAGCAGCCAGACAGTGAGCTCCTACAATGAGCAGTTCTTC. Translating it yields CASSQTVSSYNEQFF. The chain joins TRBV12-3 or TRBV12-4 to TRBJ2-1; tentatively, D is TRBD1 (5 bases). The CDR3 sequence is 15 residues long. V was cut by 6 bases and J by 0 bases, with 12 bases left in between.

This clonotype was found many times. This chain uses TRBV29-1 with TRBJ2-1; D perhaps matches TRBD2 (5 bases). V was trimmed by 7 bases and J by 5 bases, leaving 9 bases between them. In germline, CDR1 is SQVTM, CDR2 ANQGSEA. CDR3 size: 11 residues. This CDR3 is CSGSGNNEQFF. Written as DNA, the CDR3 is TGCAGCGGAAGCGGAAACAATGAGCAGTTCTTC.

This clonotype was detected ten times or more. The rearrangement links TRBV7-2 to TRBJ1-3; no firm D call. Deletions cut 1 base from V and 0 bases from J, with 7 bases between. Germline V gene sequence: CDR1 SGHTA, CDR2 FQGNSA. The CDR3 is 15 amino acids. The CDR3 bases are TGTGCCAGCAGCTTAGACCAGAGCTCTGGAAACACCATATATTTT. Its translation: CASSLDQSSGNTIYF.

The sample holds a few counts of this clonotype. The rearrangement joins TRBV30 to TRBJ1-2; D may be TRBD1 (6 bases). The germline CDR1 and CDR2 sequences are GTSNPN and SVGIG (reference sequence). V lost 2 bases and J 6 bases, leaving 16 bases between the germline ends. The CDR3 loop spans 14 amino acids. CDR3 DNA: TGTGCCTGGAGTCCCTTCTTGGACAGTCATGGCTACACCTTC. It translates to CAWSPFLDSHGYTF. Full variable domain (rest looked up from reference TRBV30 and TRBJ1-2): SQTIHQWPATLVQPVGSPLSLECTVEGTSNPNLYWYRQAAGRGLQLLFYSVGIGQISSEVPQNLSASRPQDRQFILSSKKLLLSDSGFYLCAWSPFLDSHGYTFGSGTRLTVV.

This clonotype came up a few times. Here the CDR3 DNA reads TGTGCCAGCAGACCAACCGGGACAGGGGGCCCCTGGGAGCAGTACTTC. Protein: CASRPTGTGGPWEQYF. The chain joins TRBV6-1 to TRBJ2-7; 12 bases match TRBD1. In germline, CDR1 is MNHNS, CDR2 SASEGT. The V gene end was trimmed by 6 bases and the J gene end by 7 bases; junction bases not matched to a gene: 13. The CDR3 extends over 16 amino acids.

This clonotype was detected many times. The chain has TRBV29-1 and TRBJ2-1; the match to TRBD2 covers 8 bases. Germline V gives CDR1 SQVTM, CDR2 ANQGSEA. The CDR3 has 16 amino acids. Trimming removed 1 base from V and 5 bases from J; junction bases left unmatched: 10. CDR3 nucleotides: TGCAGCGTTGAAGCAATTCGGAGCGGGGGACACAATGAGCAGTTCTTC. Protein: CSVEAIRSGGHNEQFF.

The chain carries TRBV5-5 and TRBJ2-2; 10 bases fit TRBD2. This CDR3 comprises 14 residues. In germline, CDR1 is SGHKS, CDR2 YYEKEE (reference sequence). V shed 4 bases and J 6 bases; nucleotides not matched to a gene: 3. The chain's CDR3 is CASSVLAGAGELFF. The CDR3 DNA follows: TGTGCCAGCAGCGTTCTAGCGGGAGCCGGGGAGCTGTTTTTT.

The chain uses TRBV24-1 and TRBJ2-5; 8 bases agree with TRBD1. The ends lost 5 bases at V and 7 bases at J; junction bases unmatched: 2. Germline V gives CDR1 KGHDR, CDR2 SFDVKD. The CDR3 loop spans 12 amino acids. The CDR3 here is CATSAGQGTQYF. DNA for the CDR3: TGTGCCACCAGTGCCGGACAGGGGACCCAGTACTTC.

In its sample, this clonotype was seen a few times. The chain links TRBV20-1 to TRBJ1-1; weak D call: TRBD1 (6 bases). The germline V gene has CDR1 DFQATT and CDR2 SNEGSKA (reference sequence). Trimming pared 5 bases from V and 1 base from J, leaving 20 bases between. The CDR3 has 16 residues. The chain's CDR3 is CSAGDHRVGANTEAFF. As DNA, the CDR3 is TGCAGTGCTGGCGACCACAGGGTCGGGGCGAACACTGAAGCTTTCTTT.

This clonotype was picked up many times. The chain couples TRBV27 to TRBJ1-5; TRBD1 matches 7 bases. V trimming: 6 bases; J trimming: 5 bases; junction bases outside the gene matches: 7. The germline V gene encodes CDR1 MNHEY and CDR2 SMNVEV (reference sequence). The CDR3 has 14 residues. The CDR3 loop reads CASSHGRGDQPQHF. CDR3 nucleotide sequence: TGTGCCAGCAGCCACGGCAGGGGGGATCAGCCCCAGCATTTT.

This clonotype was observed at least ten times. The chain carries TRBV28 and TRBJ2-7; TRBD1 agrees at 7 bases. V dropped 7 bases and J dropped 11; count of bases not matched to a gene: 14. The CDR3 runs 13 residues. The germline gives CDR1 MDHEN, CDR2 SYDVKM. As DNA, the CDR3 is TGTGCCAGCACGGGCACAGGGGTAAGTAGGGAGTACTTC. It encodes CASTGTGVSREYF.

Many counts were recorded for this clonotype. The CDR3 is CASSLGRASGGIVYNEQFF. CDR3 bases: TGTGCCAGCAGCTTAGGTAGGGCTAGCGGGGGGATTGTCTACAATGAGCAGTTCTTC. The chain employs TRBV11-2 and TRBJ2-1; the match to TRBD2 covers 11 bases. Germline V gives CDR1 SGHAT, CDR2 FQNNGV. This CDR3 has 19 residues. With 1 base clipped from V and 3 bases from J, the junction kept 11 bases outside the gene matches. Together with reference TRBV11-2 and TRBJ2-1, the CDR3 gives the full variable domain: EAGVAQSPRYKIIEKRQSVAFWCNPISGHATLYWYQQILGQGPKLLIQFQNNGVVDDSQLPKDRFSAERLKGVDSTLKIQPAKLEDSAVYLCASSLGRASGGIVYNEQFFGPGTRLTVL.

Only a few counts were recorded for this clonotype. The rearrangement uses TRBV12-3 or TRBV12-4 and TRBJ2-3; 15 bases fit TRBD2. CDR3 length equals 15 residues. J was trimmed by 5 bases and V by 6 bases; bases with no gene match: 3. CDR3 amino acids: CASSRTSGGVDTQYF. The CDR3 DNA follows: TGTGCCAGCAGCAGGACTAGCGGGGGGGTAGATACGCAGTATTTT.